This is a list of T cell receptor beta chains from one sample in a study of early T cells in non-severe SARS-CoV-2 infection. TCRdb used MiXCR to reprocess the 5' RACE reads, holding one entry per CDR3 protein. The table lists approximately 81,000 distinct CDR3 sequences, under 15% of them singletons, with approximately 6.5% in the top ten. The sample consisted of whole blood. The receptors here all came from an adult who was a healthcare worker with PCR-confirmed SARS-CoV-2 infection or an uninfected control (not recorded which). CDR3s include the opening cysteine and the closing phenylalanine or tryptophan. The D gene is left open where the match is weak. Expanded clones are given a class, and other clones once, few, many or no size at all.

.	many	TRBV19	TRBJ1-5	TGTGCCAGTAGTCCCTACGGCGGCGATCAGCCCCAGCATTTT	CASSPYGGDQPQHF
TRBD2	.	TRBV29-1	TRBJ2-3	TGCAGCGTTGAAGATCCCACTAGCGGGGGGGAAACAGATACGCAGTATTTT	CSVEDPTSGGETDTQYF
.	.	TRBV27	TRBJ2-1	TGTGCCAGCAGTCAATGGACTACCTACAATGAGCAGTTCTTC	CASSQWTTYNEQFF
TRBD1	.	TRBV2	TRBJ2-7	TGTGCCAGTCAGACAGGGGGCAACTACGAGCAGTACTTC	CASQTGGNYEQYF
.	many	TRBV6-2/TRBV6-3	TRBJ2-4	TGTGCCAGCAGTAGCAAAAGGGGAAGCGTAGCCAAAAACATTCAGTACTTC	CASSSKRGSVAKNIQYF
.	.	TRBV30	TRBJ2-5	TGTGCCTGGAGTGTAAAGGTGGTTGAGACCCAGTACTTC	CAWSVKVVETQYF
TRBD1	.	TRBV20-1	TRBJ1-5	TGCAGTGCTAGAGAGGGGACAGTGAGCAATCAGCCCCAGCATTTT	CSAREGTVSNQPQHF
.	few	TRBV28	TRBJ2-7	TGTGCCAGCAGTTTACGGGGTGCCGAGCAGTACTTC	CASSLRGAEQYF
TRBD1	many	TRBV5-1	TRBJ1-2	TGCGCCAGCAGCTTAATGCAGGGGGCAAACTATGGCTACACCTTC	CASSLMQGANYGYTF
.	.	TRBV9	TRBJ2-3	TGTGCCAGCAGCGTAGGTTCCGTTACATCGGATACGCAGTATTTT	CASSVGSVTSDTQYF
TRBD1	.	TRBV20-1	TRBJ1-1	TGCAGTGCTGGGACAGGGATCATTGAAGCTTTCTTT	CSAGTGIIEAFF
.	few	TRBV7-3	TRBJ1-6	TGTGCCAGCAGCTCCCAAGGGGGGCCCCTCCACTTT	CASSSQGGPLHF
TRBD1	many	TRBV3-1	TRBJ2-2	TGTGCCAGCAGCAGGGGGCTAGACACCGGGGAGCTGTTTTTT	CASSRGLDTGELFF
.	many	TRBV4-1	TRBJ2-3	TGCGCCAGCAGCCGCAGGGACGATACAGATACGCAGTATTTT	CASSRRDDTDTQYF
.	few	TRBV7-2	TRBJ2-3	TGTGCCAGCAGCCCAGAGAGAGAGGGCACGCAGTATTTT	CASSPEREGTQYF
.	few	TRBV5-6	TRBJ1-1	TGTGCCAGCAGCTTGCCCGGACTGGTGGGCACTGAAGCTTTCTTT	CASSLPGLVGTEAFF
.	many	TRBV15	TRBJ2-1	TGTGCCACCAGCAGAGATTGGGGAGGTGAGCAGTTCTTC	CATSRDWGGEQFF
.	.	TRBV29-1	TRBJ1-4	TGCAGCGGACTCAATGAAAAACTGTTTTTT	CSGLNEKLFF
.	.	TRBV28	TRBJ1-5	TGTGCCAGCAGTCCCCGTCGGAATCAGCCCCAGCATTTT	CASSPRRNQPQHF
TRBD1	.	TRBV20-1	TRBJ1-1	TGCAGTGCTAGGGGACAGAGTGAAGCTTTCTTT	CSARGQSEAFF
.	.	TRBV18	TRBJ1-4	TGTGCCAGCTCCCCCGAGCGCGAAAAACTGTTTTTT	CASSPEREKLFF
.	.	TRBV27	TRBJ1-2	TGTGCCAGCAGTCCCCAGGGGCGGAAGGGCTACACCTTC	CASSPQGRKGYTF
TRBD1	.	TRBV2	TRBJ2-7	TGTGCCAGCAGCGCGGGACAGGCCTACGAGCAGTACTTC	CASSAGQAYEQYF
.	many	TRBV20-1	TRBJ1-3	TGCAGTGCTAGAGTCCCAATTCACCAAGTCAACACCATATATTTT	CSARVPIHQVNTIYF
.	few	TRBV2	TRBJ1-1	TGTGCCAGCAGTCAGGGTCTGAACACTGAAGCTTTCTTT	CASSQGLNTEAFF
.	many	TRBV7-3	TRBJ1-1	TGTGCCAGCAGCCCTACGGCGAACACTGAAGCTTTCTTT	CASSPTANTEAFF
.	few	TRBV5-1	TRBJ1-1	TGCGCCAGCAGCTTGGCATCGAACACTGAAGCTTTCTTT	CASSLASNTEAFF
.	.	TRBV7-2	TRBJ2-1	TGTGCCAGCAGCTTAGCGGCTAGCAGTGGCGCTTACAATGAGCAGTTCTTC	CASSLAASSGAYNEQFF
.	.	TRBV15	TRBJ1-6	TGTGCCACCAGCAGTGAAGCACGAGATAATTCACCCCTCCACTTT	CATSSEARDNSPLHF
TRBD2	.	TRBV25-1	TRBJ2-3	TGTGCCAGCAGTGAATGGGCTAGCGGGTCCTCAGATACGCAGTATTTT	CASSEWASGSSDTQYF
.	.	TRBV7-8	TRBJ1-4	TGTGCCAGCAGCTTCCACGGTGAAAAACTGTTTTTT	CASSFHGEKLFF
.	.	TRBV9	TRBJ2-4	TGTGCCAGCAGCCTATCCGGGACAGCCAAAAACATTCAGTACTTC	CASSLSGTAKNIQYF
.	many	TRBV5-1	TRBJ2-3	TGCGCCAGCAGCTTGGAGGCAGATACGCAGTATTTT	CASSLEADTQYF
TRBD1	.	TRBV6-5	TRBJ1-2	TGTGCCAGCAGTTATAGGCCCGGACAGGAAGGGCTCTATGGCTACACCTTC	CASSYRPGQEGLYGYTF
.	many	TRBV5-1	TRBJ1-4	TGCGCCAGCAGCAGGACAAGAACTAATGAAAAACTGTTTTTT	CASSRTRTNEKLFF
.	.	TRBV10-3	TRBJ2-7	TGTGCCATCAGTGAGTCCGGTCAGACCGAGCAGTACTTC	CAISESGQTEQYF
TRBD2	.	TRBV25-1	TRBJ2-1	TGTGCCAGCAGTCGCTTTGCGGGAGTGGGTAATGAGCAGTTCTTC	CASSRFAGVGNEQFF
.	few	TRBV10-3	TRBJ2-1	TGTGCCATCAGTGAAAGGGGCAATGAGCAGTTCTTC	CAISERGNEQFF
TRBD1	.	TRBV7-9	TRBJ1-5	TGTGCCAGCAGCATAGGGACAGGGAGCAATCAGCCCCAGCATTTT	CASSIGTGSNQPQHF
.	.	TRBV3-1	TRBJ2-7	TGTGCCAGCAGCCAAGAAGGGCTAGATAATCAGCAGTACTTC	CASSQEGLDNQQYF
TRBD1	.	TRBV7-2	TRBJ2-2	TGTGCCAGCAGCTTAGCGGGACAGGGGTCGGCCGGGGAGCTGTTTTTT	CASSLAGQGSAGELFF
TRBD2	.	TRBV9	TRBJ2-1	TGTGCCAGCAGCACCTCATCGGGAGGGTTCTACAATGAGCAGTTCTTC	CASSTSSGGFYNEQFF
.	few	TRBV6-5	TRBJ1-4	TGTGCCAGCAGTCAAACCGGGACTTCTAATGAAAAACTGTTTTTT	CASSQTGTSNEKLFF
.	.	TRBV3-1	TRBJ1-1	TGTGCCAGCAGGCGGGGGGCGAACACTGAAGCTTTCTTT	CASRRGANTEAFF